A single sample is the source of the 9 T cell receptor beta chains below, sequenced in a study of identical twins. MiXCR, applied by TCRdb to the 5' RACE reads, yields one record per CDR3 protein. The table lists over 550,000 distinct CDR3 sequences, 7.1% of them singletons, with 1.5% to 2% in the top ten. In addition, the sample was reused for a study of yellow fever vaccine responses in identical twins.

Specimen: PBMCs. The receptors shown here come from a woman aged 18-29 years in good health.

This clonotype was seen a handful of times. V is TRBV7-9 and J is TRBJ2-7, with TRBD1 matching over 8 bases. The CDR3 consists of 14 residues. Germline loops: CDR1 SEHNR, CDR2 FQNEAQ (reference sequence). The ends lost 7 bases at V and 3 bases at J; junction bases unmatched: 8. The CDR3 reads CASTKTGGFYEQYV. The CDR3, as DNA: TGTGCCAGCACTAAAACAGGGGGGTTCTACGAGCAGTACGTC.

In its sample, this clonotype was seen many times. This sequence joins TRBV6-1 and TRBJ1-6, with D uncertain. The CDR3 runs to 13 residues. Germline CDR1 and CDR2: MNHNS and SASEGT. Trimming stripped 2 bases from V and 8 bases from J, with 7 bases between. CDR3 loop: CASSEMRDSPLHF. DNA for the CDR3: TGTGCCAGCAGTGAAATGAGGGATTCACCCCTCCACTTT.

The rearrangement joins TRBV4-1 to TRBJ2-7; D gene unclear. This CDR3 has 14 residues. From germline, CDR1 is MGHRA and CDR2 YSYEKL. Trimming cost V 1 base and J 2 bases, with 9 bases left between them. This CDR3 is CASSQGQAAYEQYF. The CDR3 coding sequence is TGCGCCAGCAGCCAAGGCCAGGCAGCCTACGAGCAGTACTTC.

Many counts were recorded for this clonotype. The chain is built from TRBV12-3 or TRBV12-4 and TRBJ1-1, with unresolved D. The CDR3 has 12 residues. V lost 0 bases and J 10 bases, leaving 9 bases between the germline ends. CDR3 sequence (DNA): TGTGCCAGCAGTTTAGCACCCACGGGAGCTTTCTTT. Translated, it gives CASSLAPTGAFF.

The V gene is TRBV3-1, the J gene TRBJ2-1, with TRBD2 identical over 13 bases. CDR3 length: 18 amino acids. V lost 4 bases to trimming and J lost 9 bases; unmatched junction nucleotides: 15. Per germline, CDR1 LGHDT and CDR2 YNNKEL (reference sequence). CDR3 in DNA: TGTGCCAGCAGCCCGACTAGCGGGGGGCTACTCAGTATTAGTGAGCAGTTCTTC. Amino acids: CASSPTSGGLLSISEQFF.

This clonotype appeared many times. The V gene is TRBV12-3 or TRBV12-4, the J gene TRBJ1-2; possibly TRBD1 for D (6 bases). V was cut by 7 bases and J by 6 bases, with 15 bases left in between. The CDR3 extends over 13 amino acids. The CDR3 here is CASNFRGVDGYTF. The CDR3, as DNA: TGTGCCAGCAACTTTAGGGGGGTTGATGGCTACACCTTC.

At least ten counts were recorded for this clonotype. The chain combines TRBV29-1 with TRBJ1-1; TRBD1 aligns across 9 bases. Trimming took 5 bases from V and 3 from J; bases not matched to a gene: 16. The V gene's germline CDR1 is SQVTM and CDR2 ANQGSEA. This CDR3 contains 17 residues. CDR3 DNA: TGCAGCGTTTCCCACTCTCCCGGGACAGGGTTGGACACTGAAGCTTTCTTT. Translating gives CSVSHSPGTGLDTEAFF.

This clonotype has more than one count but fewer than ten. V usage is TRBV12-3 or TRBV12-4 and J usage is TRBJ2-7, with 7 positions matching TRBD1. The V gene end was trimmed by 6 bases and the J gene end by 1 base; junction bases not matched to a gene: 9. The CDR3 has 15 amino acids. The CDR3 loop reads CASRGPTGQSYEQYF. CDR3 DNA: TGTGCCAGCAGAGGACCCACGGGACAGTCCTACGAGCAGTACTTC.

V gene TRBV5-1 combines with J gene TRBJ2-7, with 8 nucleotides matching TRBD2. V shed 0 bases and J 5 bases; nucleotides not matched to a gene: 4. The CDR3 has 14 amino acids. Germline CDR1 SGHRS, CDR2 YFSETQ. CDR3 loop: CASSLAGTRDEQYF. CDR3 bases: TGCGCCAGCAGCTTGGCCGGGACTAGGGACGAGCAGTACTTC.